The subject of this entry is one T cell receptor beta chain. As yet, its antigen is unknown. CDR1 and CDR2 (germline): SNHLY, FYNNEI. The CDR3 sequence is 15 residues long. V was shortened by 2 bases and J by 0 bases, with 8 bases between the two germline ends. This sample was taken from a study of cytomegalovirus exposure and HLA in healthy donors. Notes on the study in general: TCR sequences were mostly rare, though some public TCRs occurred in many donors. Later analysis identified several of the most significant clusters that appeared linked to common viral pathogens.

Use of 60 Vbeta and 13 Jbeta primers characterized the PCR. Sequencing used immunoSEQ multiplex PCR; TCRdb keeps in-frame clones, though not all of them. In the table there are over 200,000 clones, approximately 84% of which are singletons. The sequence came from a woman aged 40 to 50 in good health and CMV-seronegative. The V and J genes are TRBV2 and TRBJ2-4, with D unclear. Sequenced sample: PBMCs. The DNA for the CDR3 is TGTGCCAGCAGTGAAACCGGTACAGCCAAAAACATTCAGTACTTC. Residues: CASSETGTAKNIQYF. The whole variable domain, filled in from reference TRBV2 and TRBJ2-4, reads EPEVTQTPSHQVTQMGQEVILRCVPISNHLYFYWYRQILGQKVEFLVSFYNNEISEKSEIFDDQFSVERPDGSNFTLKIRSTKLEDSAMYFCASSETGTAKNIQYFGAGTRLSVL.